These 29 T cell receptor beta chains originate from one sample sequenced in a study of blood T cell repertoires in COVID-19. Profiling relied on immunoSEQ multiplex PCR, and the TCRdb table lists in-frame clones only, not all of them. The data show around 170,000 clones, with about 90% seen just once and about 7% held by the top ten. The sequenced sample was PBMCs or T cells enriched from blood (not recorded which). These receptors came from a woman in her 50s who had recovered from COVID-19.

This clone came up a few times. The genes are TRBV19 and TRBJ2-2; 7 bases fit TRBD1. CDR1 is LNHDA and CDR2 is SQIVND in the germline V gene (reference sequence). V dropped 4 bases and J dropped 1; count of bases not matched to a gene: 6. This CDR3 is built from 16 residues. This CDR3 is CASSTTGRKNTGELFF. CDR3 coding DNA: TGTGCCAGTAGTACGACAGGGCGAAAGAACACCGGGGAGCTGTTTTTT.

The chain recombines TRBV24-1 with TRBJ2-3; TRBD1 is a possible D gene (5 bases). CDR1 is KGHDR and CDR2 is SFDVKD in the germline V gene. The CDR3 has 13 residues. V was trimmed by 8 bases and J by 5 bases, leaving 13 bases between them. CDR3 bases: TGTGCCACCACTACAGGCGCTCTAGATACGCAGTATTTT. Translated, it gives CATTTGALDTQYF.

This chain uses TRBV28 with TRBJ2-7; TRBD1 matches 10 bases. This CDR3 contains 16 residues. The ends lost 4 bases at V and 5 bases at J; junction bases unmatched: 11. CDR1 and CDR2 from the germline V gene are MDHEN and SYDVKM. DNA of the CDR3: TGTGCCAGCAGTTCGTTGGGACAGGGGCCGAGGAACGAGCAGTACTTC. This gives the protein CASSSLGQGPRNEQYF.

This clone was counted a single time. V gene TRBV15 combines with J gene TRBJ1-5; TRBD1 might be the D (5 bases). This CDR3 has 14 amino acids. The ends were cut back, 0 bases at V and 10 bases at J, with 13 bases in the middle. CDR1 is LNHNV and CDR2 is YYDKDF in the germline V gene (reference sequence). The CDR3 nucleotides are TGTGCCACCAGCAGAGATCAAGGGGAGGAACCCCAGCATTTT. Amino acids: CATSRDQGEEPQHF.

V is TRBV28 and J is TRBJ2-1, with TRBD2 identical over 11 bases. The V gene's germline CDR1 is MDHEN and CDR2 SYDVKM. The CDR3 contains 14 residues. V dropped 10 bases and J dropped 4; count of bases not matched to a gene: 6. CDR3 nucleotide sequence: TGTGCCACCACAGGACTAGCGGGTTACAATGAGCAGTTCTTC. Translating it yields CATTGLAGYNEQFF.

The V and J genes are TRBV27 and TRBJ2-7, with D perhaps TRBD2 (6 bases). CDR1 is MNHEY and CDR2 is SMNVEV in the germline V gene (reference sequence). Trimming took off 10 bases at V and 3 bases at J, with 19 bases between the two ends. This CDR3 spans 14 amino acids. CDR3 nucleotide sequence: TGTGCCACTGCGGGAACCTTTGGAGGCTACGAGCAGTACTTC. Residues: CATAGTFGGYEQYF.

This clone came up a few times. This chain's CDR3 is CSVEDWTEGGEQYF. The CDR3 DNA sequence: TGCAGCGTTGAAGATTGGACGGAAGGGGGTGAGCAGTACTTC. The chain uses TRBV29-1 and TRBJ2-7; TRBD1 is a possible D gene (6 bases). V was trimmed by 0 bases and J by 7 bases, leaving 16 bases between them. The CDR3 length is 14 residues. Germline V gene lookup returns CDR1 SQVTM and CDR2 ANQGSEA.

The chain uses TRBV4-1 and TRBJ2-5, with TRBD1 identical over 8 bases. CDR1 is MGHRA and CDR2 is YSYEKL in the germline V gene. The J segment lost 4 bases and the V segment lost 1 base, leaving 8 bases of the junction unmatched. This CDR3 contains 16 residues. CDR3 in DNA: TGCGCCAGCAGCCAAGGGAGGACAGGGCGGGGAGAGACCCAGTACTTC. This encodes CASSQGRTGRGETQYF.

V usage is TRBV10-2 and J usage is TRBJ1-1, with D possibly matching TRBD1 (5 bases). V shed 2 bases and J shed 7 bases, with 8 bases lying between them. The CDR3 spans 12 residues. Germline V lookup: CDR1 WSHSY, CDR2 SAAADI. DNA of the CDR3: TGCGCCAGCAGTGAGCGTCAGGGTGAAGCTTTCTTT. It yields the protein CASSERQGEAFF.

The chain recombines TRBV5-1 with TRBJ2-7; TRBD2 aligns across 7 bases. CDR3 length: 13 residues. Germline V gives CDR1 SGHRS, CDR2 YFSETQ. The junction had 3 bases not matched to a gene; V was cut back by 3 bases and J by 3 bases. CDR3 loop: CASSWGEGYEQYF. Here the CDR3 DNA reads TGCGCCAGCAGCTGGGGGGAGGGCTACGAGCAGTACTTC.

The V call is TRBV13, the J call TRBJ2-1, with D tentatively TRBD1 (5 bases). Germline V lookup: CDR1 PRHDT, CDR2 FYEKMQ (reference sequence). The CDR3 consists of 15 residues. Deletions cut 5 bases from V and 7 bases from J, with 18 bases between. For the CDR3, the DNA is TGTGCCAGCAGCACCGACAGAAAGGTTGGTAATGAGCAGTTCTTC. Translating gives CASSTDRKVGNEQFF.

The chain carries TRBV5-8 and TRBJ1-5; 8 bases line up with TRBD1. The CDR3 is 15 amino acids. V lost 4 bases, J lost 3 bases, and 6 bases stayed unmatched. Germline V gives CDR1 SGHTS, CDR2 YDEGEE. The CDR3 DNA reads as TGTGCCAGCAGCACCGCGGGACAGGTCAATCAGCCCCAGCATTTT. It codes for CASSTAGQVNQPQHF.

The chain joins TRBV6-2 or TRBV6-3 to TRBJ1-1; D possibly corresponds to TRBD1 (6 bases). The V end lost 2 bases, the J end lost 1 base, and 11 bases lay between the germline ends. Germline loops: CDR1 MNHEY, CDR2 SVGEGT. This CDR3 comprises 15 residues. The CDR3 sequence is CASSYLRGGNTEAFF. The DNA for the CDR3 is TGTGCCAGCAGTTACCTAAGGGGGGGGAACACTGAAGCTTTCTTT.

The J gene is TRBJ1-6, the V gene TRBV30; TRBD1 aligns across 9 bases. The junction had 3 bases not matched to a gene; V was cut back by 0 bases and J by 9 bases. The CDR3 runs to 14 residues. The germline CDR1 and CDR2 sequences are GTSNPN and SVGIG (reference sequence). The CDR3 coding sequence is TGTGCCTGGAGTGTGGGACAGGGAATTTCACCCCTCCACTTT. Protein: CAWSVGQGISPLHF. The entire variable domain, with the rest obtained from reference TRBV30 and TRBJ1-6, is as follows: SQTIHQWPATLVQPVGSPLSLECTVEGTSNPNLYWYRQAAGRGLQLLFYSVGIGQISSEVPQNLSASRPQDRQFILSSKKLLLSDSGFYLCAWSVGQGISPLHFGNGTRLTVT.

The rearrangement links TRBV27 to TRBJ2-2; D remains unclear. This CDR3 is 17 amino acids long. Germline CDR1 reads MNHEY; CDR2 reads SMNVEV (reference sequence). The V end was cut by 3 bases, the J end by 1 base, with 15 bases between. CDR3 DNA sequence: TGTGCCAGCAGTTTGGTTGGTACACTATTGAACACCGGGGAGCTGTTTTTT. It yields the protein CASSLVGTLLNTGELFF.

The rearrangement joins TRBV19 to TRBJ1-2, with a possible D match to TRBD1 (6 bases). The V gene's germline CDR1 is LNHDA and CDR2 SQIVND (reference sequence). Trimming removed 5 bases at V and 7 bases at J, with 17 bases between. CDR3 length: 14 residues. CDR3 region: CASSPQGRQFGYTF. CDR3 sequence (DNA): TGTGCCAGTAGTCCCCAGGGGCGTCAATTTGGCTACACCTTC.

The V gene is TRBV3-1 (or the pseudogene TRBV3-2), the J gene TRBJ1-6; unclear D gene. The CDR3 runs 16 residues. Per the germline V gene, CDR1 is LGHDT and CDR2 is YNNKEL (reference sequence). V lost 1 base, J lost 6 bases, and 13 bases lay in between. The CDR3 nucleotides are TGTGCCAGCAGCCAAGTGGCCGGGTTCACTAATTCACCCCTCCACTTT. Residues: CASSQVAGFTNSPLHF.

The CDR3 here is CASTGQGRGNEQFF. CDR3 nucleotides: TGTGCCAGCACCGGACAGGGTAGGGGCAATGAGCAGTTCTTC. V is TRBV5-6 and J is TRBJ2-1; 8 bases fit TRBD1. The germline CDR1 and CDR2 sequences are SGHDT and YYEEEE. The length of the CDR3 is 14 residues. The trim removed 6 bases at V and 6 bases at J, leaving 8 bases unmatched.

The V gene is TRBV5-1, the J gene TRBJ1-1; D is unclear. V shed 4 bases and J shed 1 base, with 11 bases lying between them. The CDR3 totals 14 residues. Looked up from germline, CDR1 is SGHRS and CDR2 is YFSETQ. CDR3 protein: CASSVTPGNTEAFF. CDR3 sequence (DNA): TGCGCCAGCAGCGTCACCCCAGGGAACACTGAAGCTTTCTTT. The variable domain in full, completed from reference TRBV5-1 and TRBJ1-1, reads KAGVTQTPRYLIKTRGQQVTLSCSPISGHRSVSWYQQTPGQGLQFLFEYFSETQRNKGNFPGRFSGRQFSNSRSEMNVSTLELGDSALYLCASSVTPGNTEAFFGQGTRLTVV.

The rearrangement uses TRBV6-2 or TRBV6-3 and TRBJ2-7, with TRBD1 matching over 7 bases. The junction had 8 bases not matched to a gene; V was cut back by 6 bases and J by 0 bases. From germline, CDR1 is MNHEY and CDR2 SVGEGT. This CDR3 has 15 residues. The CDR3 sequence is CASSDGTAYSYEQYF. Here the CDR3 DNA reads TGTGCCAGCAGCGACGGGACAGCCTACTCCTACGAGCAGTACTTC.

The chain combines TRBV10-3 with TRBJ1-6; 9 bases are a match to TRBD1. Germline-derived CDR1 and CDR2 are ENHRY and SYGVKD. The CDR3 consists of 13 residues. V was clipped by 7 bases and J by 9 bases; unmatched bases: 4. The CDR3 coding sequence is TGTGCCATCAAAGAGACAGGGGGTTCACCCCTCCACTTT. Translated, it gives CAIKETGGSPLHF.

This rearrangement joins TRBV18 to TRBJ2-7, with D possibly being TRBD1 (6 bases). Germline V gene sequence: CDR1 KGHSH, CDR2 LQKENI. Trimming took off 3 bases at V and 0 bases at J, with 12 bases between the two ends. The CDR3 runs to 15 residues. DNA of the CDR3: TGTGCCAGCTCACCCTCAAGGGACAACTCCTACGAGCAGTACTTC. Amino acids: CASSPSRDNSYEQYF. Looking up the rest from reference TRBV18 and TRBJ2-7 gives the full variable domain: NAGVMQNPRHLVRRRGQEARLRCSPMKGHSHVYWYRQLPEEGLKFMVYLQKENIIDESGMPKERFSAEFPKEGPSILRIQQVVRGDSAAYFCASSPSRDNSYEQYFGPGTRLTVT.

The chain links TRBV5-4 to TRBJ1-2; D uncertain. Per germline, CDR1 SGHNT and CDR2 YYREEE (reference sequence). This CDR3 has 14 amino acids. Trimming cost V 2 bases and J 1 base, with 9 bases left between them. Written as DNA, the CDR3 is TGTGCCAGCAGCTTATGGAGGGTTAACTATGGCTACACCTTC. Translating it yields CASSLWRVNYGYTF.

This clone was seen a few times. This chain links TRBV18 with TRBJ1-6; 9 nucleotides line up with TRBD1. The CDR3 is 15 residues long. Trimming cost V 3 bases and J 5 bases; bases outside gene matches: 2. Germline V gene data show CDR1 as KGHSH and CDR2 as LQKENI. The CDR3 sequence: CASSPTGGNNSPLHF. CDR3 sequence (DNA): TGTGCCAGCTCACCGACAGGGGGGAATAATTCACCCCTCCACTTT.

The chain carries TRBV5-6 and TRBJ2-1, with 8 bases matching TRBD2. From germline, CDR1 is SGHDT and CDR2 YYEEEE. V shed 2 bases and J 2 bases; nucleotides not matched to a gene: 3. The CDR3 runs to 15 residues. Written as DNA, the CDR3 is TGTGCCAGCAGCTTTACTAGCGGTACCTACAATGAGCAGTTCTTC. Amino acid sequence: CASSFTSGTYNEQFF. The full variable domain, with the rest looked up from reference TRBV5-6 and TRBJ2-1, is DAGVTQSPTHLIKTRGQQVTLRCSPKSGHDTVSWYQQALGQGPQFIFQYYEEEERQRGNFPDRFSGHQFPNYSSELNVNALLLGDSALYLCASSFTSGTYNEQFFGPGTRLTVL.

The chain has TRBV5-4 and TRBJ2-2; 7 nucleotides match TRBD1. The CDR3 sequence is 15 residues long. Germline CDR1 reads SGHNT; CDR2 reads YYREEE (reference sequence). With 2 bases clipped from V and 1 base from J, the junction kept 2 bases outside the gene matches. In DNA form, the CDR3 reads TGTGCCAGCAGCTTAGGGACAGAGAACACCGGGGAGCTGTTTTTT. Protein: CASSLGTENTGELFF.

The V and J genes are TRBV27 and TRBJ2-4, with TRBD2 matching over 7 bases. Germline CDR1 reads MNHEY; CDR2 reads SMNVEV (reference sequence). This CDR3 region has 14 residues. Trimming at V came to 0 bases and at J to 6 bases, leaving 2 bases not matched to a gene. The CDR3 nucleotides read TGTGCCAGCAGTTTATCTGGGAGGGGAAACATTCAGTACTTC. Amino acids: CASSLSGRGNIQYF.

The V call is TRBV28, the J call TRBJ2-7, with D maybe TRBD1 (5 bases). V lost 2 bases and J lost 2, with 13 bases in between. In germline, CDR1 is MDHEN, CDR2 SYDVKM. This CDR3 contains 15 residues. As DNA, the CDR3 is TGTGCCAGCAGTTTAGGAACAGGAAATCCCTACGAGCAGTACTTC. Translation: CASSLGTGNPYEQYF.

The CDR3 loop reads CAIRGEVDNSPLHF. As DNA, the CDR3 is TGTGCCATCAGGGGGGAGGTAGATAATTCACCCCTCCACTTT. V gene TRBV10-3 combines with J gene TRBJ1-6, with TRBD1 as a possible D gene (5 bases). The CDR3 spans 14 residues. Germline CDR1 is ENHRY and CDR2 is SYGVKD. The V end lost 6 bases, the J end lost 5 bases, and 11 bases lay between the germline ends.